This T cell receptor beta chain was found in a study of T cell responses to AZD1222 COVID-19 vaccine. Data came from immunoSEQ multiplex PCR; TCRdb stores just in-frame clones and leaves some out. The sample lists over 55,000 clones; 80% to 85% were seen once. The sequencing here drew on peripheral blood, taken on day 0 of AZD1222 vaccination. The TCR was taken from an adult in good health.

CDR3 coding DNA: TGTGCCAGCAGCTTAACGGACAGCCGGTCCGGGGTCTATGGCTACACCTTC. Protein: CASSLTDSRSGVYGYTF. The chain uses TRBV11-2 and TRBJ1-2; D might be TRBD1 (6 bases). The CDR3 loop spans 17 amino acids. Between the trimmed V and J ends, which lost 2 bases and 4 bases, there was a span of 20 bases. Germline V gene lookup returns CDR1 SGHAT and CDR2 FQNNGV.